The rows below give T cell receptor beta chains drawn from one sample of a study of T cells after yellow fever vaccination. Via MiXCR, TCRdb re-called the 5' RACE reads, giving one row per CDR3 protein. This sample carries some 390,000 distinct CDR3 sequences, 6.2% of them seen once, and the ten largest clones take approximately 15%. The sample consisted of PBMCs, taken 5 days after the yellow fever booster vaccination. The source is a man aged 25 to 40 who received the YFV17D yellow fever vaccine. The CDR3 runs from the conserved cysteine through the conserved F or W. The D gene is left open where the match is weak. Clone sizes are given selectively: once, few, many, or a class where the clone is expanded.

>TRBD2|few|TRBV7-6|TRBJ2-1
TGTGCCAGCAGCTTACCCCCTAGCGGGACTCATGAGCAGTTCTTC
CASSLPPSGTHEQFF
>-|-|TRBV11-2|TRBJ2-5
TGTGCCAGCAGCACAACTACAGAGACCCAGTACTTC
CASSTTTETQYF
>-|many|TRBV7-2|TRBJ2-4
TGTGCCAGCAGCTTCGTAGCCAAAAACATTCAGTACTTC
CASSFVAKNIQYF
>-|-|TRBV18|TRBJ2-3
TGTGCCAGCTCGGATAGAGAGAGGGCAGATACGCAGTATTTT
CASSDRERADTQYF
>-|-|TRBV20-1|TRBJ2-7
TGCAGTGCTCAATCGGGGGCCTGGGAGCAGTACTTC
CSAQSGAWEQYF
>-|few|TRBV20-1|TRBJ1-6
TGCAGTGCGAGGCGGACAGAGGGTTCACCCCTCCACTTT
CSARRTEGSPLHF
>-|-|TRBV7-2|TRBJ1-6
TGTGCCAGCAGCTTAGTCGGGACCGGCGGTTCACCCCTCCACTTT
CASSLVGTGGSPLHF
>-|-|TRBV20-1|TRBJ1-1
TGCAGTGCTAAAGACACGGTCACTGAAGCTTTCTTT
CSAKDTVTEAFF
>TRBD1|-|TRBV6-1|TRBJ2-7
TGTGCCAGCCACCCGGGACAGGGGGCGAGGGAGCAGTACTTC
CASHPGQGAREQYF
>TRBD2|many|TRBV27|TRBJ2-1
TGTGCCAGCAGTCAAGGACTAGCGGGATTGTCTAGGGAGCAGTTCTTC
CASSQGLAGLSREQFF
>-|many|TRBV12-3/TRBV12-4|TRBJ1-5
TGTGCCAGCAGTAACTCCGGGACACTCAATCAGCCCCAGCATTTT
CASSNSGTLNQPQHF
>-|few|TRBV20-1|TRBJ1-6
TGCAGTGCTCTGGCCGCGGGGGGGATTTCACCCCTCCACTTT
CSALAAGGISPLHF
>TRBD1|many|TRBV12-3/TRBV12-4|TRBJ2-2
TGTGCCAGCAGTTCCGGGACAGGGGACACCGGGGAGCTGTTTTTT
CASSSGTGDTGELFF
>-|few|TRBV29-1|TRBJ2-6
TGCAGCGTTGGCGAGGGGCCTGGGGCCAACGTCCTGACTTTC
CSVGEGPGANVLTF
>TRBD2|-|TRBV6-2/TRBV6-3|TRBJ2-1
TGTGCCAGCAGAGAGCGGGAGGTAATTAATGAGCAGTTCTTC
CASREREVINEQFF
>TRBD2|few|TRBV5-1|TRBJ2-1
TGCGCCAGCAGCAGACTAGCGGGAGACCACAATGAGCAGTTCTTC
CASSRLAGDHNEQFF
>TRBD1|few|TRBV11-1|TRBJ2-1
TGTGCCAGCAGCCACTGGACAGGGCGAACGAGCTCCTACAATGAGCAGTTCTTC
CASSHWTGRTSSYNEQFF
>TRBD2|few|TRBV19|TRBJ2-7
TGTGCCAGTAGTATTAGTTTCGCGGGGACTAGCGGAGGCTTCTACGAGCAGTACTTC
CASSISFAGTSGGFYEQYF
>TRBD1|few|TRBV5-4|TRBJ2-5
TGTGCCAGCAGCTTTGGGACAGGGGAGACCCAGTACTTC
CASSFGTGETQYF
>-|many|TRBV5-1|TRBJ2-7
TGCGCCAGCAGCTCATGGAGCGGATACGAGCAGTACTTC
CASSSWSGYEQYF
>TRBD1|many|TRBV7-2|TRBJ1-2
TGTGCCAGCAGCTCGCGACAGGGTCGTTATGGCTACACCTTC
CASSSRQGRYGYTF
>-|-|TRBV7-8|TRBJ2-3
TGTGCCAGCAGCTTAGGGGCATTACCTAGCACAGATACGCAGTATTTT
CASSLGALPSTDTQYF
>-|many|TRBV12-3/TRBV12-4|TRBJ2-7
TGTGCCAGCAGTTCCCAGCTTTACGAGCAGTACTTC
CASSSQLYEQYF
>TRBD1|-|TRBV2|TRBJ2-1
TGTGCCAGCTGGACCGGGACAGGGGTTGACCCGTCTGAGAATGAGCAGTTCTTC
CASWTGTGVDPSENEQFF
>TRBD2|few|TRBV11-2|TRBJ2-7
TGTGCCAGCAGCTCCTTACTGGGGGACGGGAGGGCCGAGCAGTACTTC
CASSSLLGDGRAEQYF
>-|few|TRBV29-1|TRBJ2-4
TGCAGCGTAGACCAGGGAAACATTCAGTACTTC
CSVDQGNIQYF
>-|once|TRBV4-2|TRBJ2-2
TGTGCCAGCAGCCAGACGGGAACAACCGGGGAGCTGTTTTTT
CASSQTGTTGELFF
>TRBD1|few|TRBV20-1|TRBJ1-5
TGCAGTGCTGAAGGGGGCGCGAATCAGCCCCAGCATTTT
CSAEGGANQPQHF
>-|-|TRBV6-6|TRBJ2-5
TGTGCCAGCAAGATAGCTTACCAAGAGACCCAGTACTTC
CASKIAYQETQYF
>-|few|TRBV7-2|TRBJ2-3
TGTGCCAGCAGCTGGGGCCACGGGACAAAGCACACAGATACGCAGTATTTT
CASSWGHGTKHTDTQYF
>-|few|TRBV10-3|TRBJ2-7
TGTGCCATCAGTGAGTCGACAGGAAACTACGAGCAGTACTTC
CAISESTGNYEQYF
>TRBD1|many|TRBV6-2/TRBV6-3|TRBJ2-1
TGTGCCAGCAGTCTCACAGGGGGGACCTACAATGAGCAGTTCTTC
CASSLTGGTYNEQFF
>-|many|TRBV20-1|TRBJ1-1
TGCAGTGCTAGTTCCGGCACTGAAGCTTTCTTT
CSASSGTEAFF
>TRBD2|few|TRBV10-3|TRBJ2-1
TGTGCCATCACGAGCGGGACTATTACGGGGGATGAGCAGTTCTTC
CAITSGTITGDEQFF
>TRBD2|-|TRBV20-1|TRBJ2-1
TGCAGTGCTAGGGCGGGGGATGAGCAGTTCTTC
CSARAGDEQFF
>-|many|TRBV7-9|TRBJ1-6
TGTGCCAGCAGCTCAGGAAACTATAATTCACCCCTCCACTTT
CASSSGNYNSPLHF
>TRBD2|-|TRBV24-1|TRBJ2-4
TGTGCCACCAGTGATTTCTGTCCGGGTTGGCTAGCGGGGCTAGCCAAAAACATTCAGTACTTC
CATSDFCPGWLAGLAKNIQYF
>TRBD1|-|TRBV23-1|TRBJ2-7
TGCGCCAGCAGTCGACCCGGGACAGGGGCCACCTTCCCCTACGAGCAGTACTTC
CASSRPGTGATFPYEQYF
>TRBD2|-|TRBV20-1|TRBJ2-3
TGCAGTGCTAGAGGAATGGCGGGAGGTCCCAACACAGATACGCAGTATTTT
CSARGMAGGPNTDTQYF
>-|-|TRBV5-6|TRBJ2-5
TGTGCCAGCAGCTTGTCGGACCACCGAGAGACCCAGTACTTC
CASSLSDHRETQYF
>-|many|TRBV20-1|TRBJ2-6
TGCAGTGCTAGAGAGTGGACAGCCAGCTCTGGGGCCAACGTCCTGACTTTC
CSAREWTASSGANVLTF
>TRBD1|many|TRBV7-2|TRBJ1-5
TGTGCCAGCAGCCCTAGGCCCGGGACAGATAATCAGCCCCAGCATTTT
CASSPRPGTDNQPQHF
>-|many|TRBV18|TRBJ2-2
TGTGCCAGCTCACCTACCGGAACCGGGACAAATCTGTTTGCTAACGCCGGGGAGCTGTTTTTT
CASSPTGTGTNLFANAGELFF
>-|few|TRBV6-1|TRBJ1-2
TGTGCCAGCATTGGACAGACTAACTATGGCTACACCTTC
CASIGQTNYGYTF
>TRBD2|many|TRBV11-2|TRBJ2-1
TGTGCCAGCAGTTTGGGAGGGTACAATGAGCAGTTCTTC
CASSLGGYNEQFF
>-|-|TRBV20-1|TRBJ1-5
TGCAGTGCTAGAGATGCGGGACACCCTTTCGACAATCAGCCCCAGCATTTT
CSARDAGHPFDNQPQHF
>TRBD1|few|TRBV5-4|TRBJ1-1
TGTGCCAGCAGCTTCCGGGACAGTGAAGCTTTCTTT
CASSFRDSEAFF
>TRBD2|few|TRBV10-3|TRBJ2-1
TGTGCCATCAGACCGGGACTAGCGGGAGCGGATGAGCAGTTCTTC
CAIRPGLAGADEQFF
>TRBD1|many|TRBV12-3/TRBV12-4|TRBJ1-5
TGTGCCAGCAGACAAGGACAGGGCAATCAGCCCCAGCATTTT
CASRQGQGNQPQHF
>-|few|TRBV27|TRBJ2-2
TGTGCCAGCAGTTTGGGGCCCCCCGGGGAGCTGTTTTTT
CASSLGPPGELFF
>-|few|TRBV7-2|TRBJ2-1
TGTGCCAGCAGCTTAAGGCGGGGAAACAATGAGCAGTTCTTC
CASSLRRGNNEQFF
>-|few|TRBV6-5|TRBJ2-3
TGTGCCAGCAGTTACCCCCCTCCTCAGACGCAGTATTTT
CASSYPPPQTQYF
>-|many|TRBV7-8|TRBJ2-1
TGTGCCAGCAGCTTAGTTGGGATCTCGCAGTTCTTC
CASSLVGISQFF
>TRBD2|-|TRBV2|TRBJ2-7
TGTGCCAGCGGCGGCGGCGGGGGAACCTACGAGCAGTACTTC
CASGGGGGTYEQYF